The 17 T cell receptor beta chains below come from one sample, sequenced in a study of identical twins. TCRdb analysed the 5' RACE reads with MiXCR anew, one entry per CDR3 protein. There are roughly 540,000 distinct CDR3 sequences in the sample; roughly a fifth occur only once, and around 0.91% lies in the top ten. These data were also filed under a second study, of T cells expressing NK-cell markers.

Sample: CD4+ T cells sorted from blood. These receptors were collected from a woman under 30 in good health.

V and J are TRBV15 and TRBJ1-2; maybe TRBD1 (5 bases). The V end was cut by 0 bases, the J end by 2 bases, with 7 bases between. This CDR3 has 14 residues. CDR1 is LNHNV and CDR2 is YYDKDF in the germline V gene (reference sequence). For the CDR3, the DNA is TGTGCCACCAGCAGAGATAGACAGAACTATGGCTACACCTTC. Translating gives CATSRDRQNYGYTF.

This chain uses TRBV5-1 with TRBJ1-1, with TRBD1 identical over 7 bases. V shed 5 bases, J shed 3 bases, and the junction held 7 bases outside the gene matches. Germline V lookup: CDR1 SGHRS, CDR2 YFSETQ. The CDR3 has 14 amino acids. CDR3 amino acids: CASSLQTGDTEAFF. For the CDR3, the DNA is TGCGCCAGCAGTCTACAAACAGGGGACACTGAAGCTTTCTTT.

V is TRBV12-3 or TRBV12-4 and J is TRBJ2-1; TRBD2 agrees at 7 bases. This CDR3 region has 15 residues. With V trimmed by 1 base and J by 4 bases, 4 bases remained unmatched. The CDR3 DNA is TGTGCCAGCAGTTTAGTTAGCGGGCTGTACAATGAGCAGTTCTTC. This codes for CASSLVSGLYNEQFF.

This chain joins TRBV7-8 and TRBJ2-7; no definite D call. V dropped 1 base and J dropped 5 bases, with 12 bases sitting between them. Germline V gene data show CDR1 as SGHVS and CDR2 as FQNEAQ. The CDR3 is made up of 14 amino acids. CDR3 protein: CASSLVSFVNEQYF. CDR3 coding DNA: TGTGCCAGCAGCTTAGTAAGTTTCGTGAACGAGCAGTACTTC.

There are a few counts of this clonotype. This chain uses TRBV29-1 with TRBJ1-1, with 9 nucleotides matching TRBD1. The CDR3 spans 12 residues. Germline V gene lookup returns CDR1 SQVTM and CDR2 ANQGSEA. The V segment lost 8 bases and the J segment 3 bases; nucleotides outside the gene matches: 4. This CDR3 reads CSTRQGDTEAFF. CDR3 in DNA: TGCAGCACCAGACAGGGGGACACTGAAGCTTTCTTT.

This clonotype was recorded at least ten times. The chain recombines TRBV5-5 with TRBJ2-7; D assignment may be TRBD1 or TRBD2 (5 bases each). The CDR3 has 14 amino acids. From germline, CDR1 is SGHKS and CDR2 YYEKEE (reference sequence). Trimming cost V 0 bases and J 7 bases, with 14 bases left between them. The CDR3 sequence: CASSLVGRAREQYF. CDR3 bases: TGTGCCAGCAGCTTGGTGGGGCGGGCTCGGGAGCAGTACTTC.

This clonotype came up a few times. The V call is TRBV12-3 or TRBV12-4, the J call TRBJ2-7; D is possibly TRBD2 (6 bases). Trimming cost V 5 bases and J 4 bases, with 18 bases left between them. The CDR3 covers 15 residues. CDR3 residues: CASSLSGGTYYEQYF. In DNA, the CDR3 is TGTGCCAGCAGTCTGTCCGGGGGTACCTATTACGAGCAGTACTTC.

The V and J genes are TRBV12-3 or TRBV12-4 and TRBJ2-1; 14 bases align to TRBD2. Trimming at V came to 6 bases and at J to 10 bases, leaving 8 bases not matched to a gene. CDR3 length: 15 residues. The CDR3 protein is CASRSGLAGDGEQFF. The CDR3 region has the DNA TGTGCCAGCAGATCGGGACTAGCGGGAGACGGGGAGCAGTTCTTC.

This chain connects TRBV20-1 to TRBJ1-4, with a weak D call TRBD1 (6 bases). V shed 1 base and J shed 12 bases, with 18 bases lying between them. Germline V gene lookup returns CDR1 DFQATT and CDR2 SNEGSKA (reference sequence). The CDR3 length is 14 residues. This CDR3 reads CSARVPGGAGELFF. DNA for the CDR3: TGCAGTGCTAGAGTTCCGGGGGGCGCCGGGGAACTGTTTTTT.

The V gene is TRBV9, the J gene TRBJ1-5, with D perhaps TRBD1 (6 bases). Germline V gives CDR1 SGDLS, CDR2 YYNGEE. The CDR3 has 14 amino acids. V was shortened by 2 bases and J by 7 bases, with 13 bases between the two germline ends. The CDR3 loop is CASSVQGNGQPQHF. The DNA of the CDR3 is TGTGCCAGCAGCGTCCAGGGGAATGGGCAGCCCCAGCATTTT.

The gene calls are TRBV5-1 and TRBJ1-1; D call uncertain. V dropped 1 base and J dropped 0 bases, with 7 bases sitting between them. Germline V CDR1 and CDR2: SGHRS, YFSETQ. The CDR3 has 14 residues. The CDR3 DNA reads TGCGCCAGCAGCTTGAGTGAGGTGAACACTGAAGCTTTCTTT. Translated: CASSLSEVNTEAFF.

The sample holds many counts of this clonotype. This rearrangement joins TRBV12-3 or TRBV12-4 to TRBJ1-1; possible D gene TRBD1, 5 bases. Trimming took off 6 bases at V and 2 bases at J, with 16 bases between the two ends. This CDR3 region has 15 residues. CDR3 DNA: TGTGCCAGCAGGCGCTGGGACCGCGGTAACACTGAAGCTTTCTTT. The encoded protein is CASRRWDRGNTEAFF.

This clonotype occurred many times. The rearrangement joins TRBV12-3 or TRBV12-4 to TRBJ2-7; D is tentatively TRBD1 or TRBD2 (5 bases each). V was pared by 3 bases and J by 0 bases, with 12 bases between. The CDR3 sequence is 15 residues long. The CDR3 coding sequence is TGTGCCAGCAGTTTGACCGGGACGATCTCCTACGAGCAGTACTTC. Its translation: CASSLTGTISYEQYF.

This clonotype was counted between two and nine times. J is TRBJ2-3 and V is TRBV20-1; 8 bases are shared with TRBD2. There are 15 residues in the CDR3. Germline V gives CDR1 DFQATT, CDR2 SNEGSKA (reference sequence). V was pared by 6 bases and J by 4 bases, with 12 bases of the junction left unmatched. CDR3: CSATAGVLSADTQYF. The CDR3 nucleotides are TGCAGTGCCACAGCGGGAGTTCTGAGCGCAGATACGCAGTATTTT.

In DNA form, the CDR3 reads TGCAGTGCTAGAGATCTAGATCAGCCCCAGCATTTT. Its translation: CSARDLDQPQHF. The rearrangement links TRBV20-1 to TRBJ1-5; D ambiguous. Per germline, CDR1 DFQATT and CDR2 SNEGSKA (reference sequence). This CDR3 is built from 12 residues. Trimming took 0 bases from V and 5 from J, leaving 5 bases between them.

This clonotype appeared a few times. The rearrangement joins TRBV5-1 to TRBJ2-7; 8 positions match TRBD1. This CDR3 is 14 amino acids long. In germline, CDR1 is SGHRS, CDR2 YFSETQ. J was trimmed by 3 bases and V by 4 bases; bases with no gene match: 6. CDR3 in amino acids: CASSVTGDSYEQYF. DNA for the CDR3: TGCGCCAGCAGCGTGACAGGGGACAGCTACGAGCAGTACTTC.

This clonotype was seen more than once but under ten times. The chain employs TRBV3-1 and TRBJ2-3; D perhaps matches TRBD1 (5 bases). The V end was cut by 4 bases, the J end by 2 bases, with 10 bases between. CDR1 is LGHDT, CDR2 YNNKEL, per germline (reference sequence). The CDR3 is 14 residues long. The CDR3 spells CASSRRQYTDTQYF. CDR3 DNA sequence: TGTGCCAGCAGCCGGAGACAGTACACAGATACGCAGTATTTT.